This T cell receptor (beta chain) was sequenced during a study of blood T cell repertoires in COVID-19. Overall study context: Sites in the United States, Italy and Spain provided acute and convalescent COVID-19 samples. Nucleic acid was either cDNA or gDNA, and it came from T cells, B-cell-depleted T cells, or PBMCs.

The CDR3 loop spans 14 amino acids. Trimming stripped 4 bases from V and 5 bases from J, with 14 bases between. The germline gives CDR1 MDHEN, CDR2 SYDVKM. Methods used by the authors: Reference gene primer amplification gave estimated nucleated cell counts. Clones were read by immunoSEQ multiplex PCR, and TCRdb kept only the in-frame ones, dropping some. V and J calls and clone size are given by that table; D and trimming were obtained from the DNA. The data hold 200,000 to 250,000 clones, with 86% observed a single time. This receptor was identified in a man aged 55 to 70 with acute or convalescent COVID-19. The gene calls are TRBV28 and TRBJ1-2; TRBD1 is a possible D gene (5 bases). Sequencing was performed on peripheral blood. Here the CDR3 reads CASSSSRASYGYTF. The DNA of the CDR3 is TGTGCCAGCAGTTCCTCCAGGGCCTCGTATGGCTACACCTTC.